This TCR beta chain is from a study of T cell clones after liver transplantation. Study-wide context: Immunosuppression withdrawal was tried within 2 years after liver transplantation in this trial. Three of the eight recipients were HCV-positive; the rest had non-autoimmune, non-viral transplant indications. At least one year of complete immunosuppression withdrawal without enzymes over twice normal defined tolerance.

Produced via immunoSEQ multiplex PCR; TCRdb's table is partial and in-frame only. The sample has approximately 100,000 clones; roughly four fifths are singletons. CDR1 and CDR2 (germline): MNHNS, SASEGT. CDR3 length equals 16 residues. The V end lost 3 bases, the J end lost 0 bases, and 12 bases lay between the germline ends. The receptor was derived from a human patient who received a liver transplant. Some T cells could come from the graft donor. V is TRBV6-1 and J is TRBJ1-5; D remains unclear. The specimen was CD4+ T cells from blood, collected about 50 months after liver transplant. For the CDR3, the DNA is TGTGCCAGCAGTGAGGCGGGAATTTATAGCAATCAGCCCCAGCATTTT. This codes for CASSEAGIYSNQPQHF.